The 5 T cell receptor beta chains below were found in one sample sequenced in a study of regulatory and conventional T cells in RAG deficiency. Here immunoSEQ multiplex PCR was the method, and the copy in TCRdb shows in-frame clones only, minus some. The table includes approximately 35,000 clones, about 76% detected once. Genomic DNA came from blood conventional CD4+ T cells gated CD25-low CD127-high. The same specimen was also included in a second study, on regulatory T cells. As that study records: Primers: 52 TRBV forward and 13 TRBJ reverse.

The sequencing sample was made of CD4+ effector T cells sorted from blood. These receptors originate from a human donor in good health.

A few counts support this clone. The CDR3: CASSRTDTQYF. The CDR3 region has the DNA TGTGCCAGCAGCCGTACAGATACGCAGTATTTT. The chain uses TRBV7-2 and TRBJ2-3; D gene ambiguous. The CDR3 is 11 amino acids. Germline V lookup: CDR1 SGHTA, CDR2 FQGNSA. V lost 5 bases and J lost 3, with 3 bases in between.

V usage is TRBV10-2 and J usage is TRBJ2-2; D is uncertain. The CDR3 totals 15 residues. The V end lost 3 bases, the J end lost 3 bases, and 11 bases lay between the germline ends. Germline lookup yields CDR1 WSHSY and CDR2 SAAADI. The chain's CDR3 is CASSEPRRDTGELFF. CDR3 bases: TGCGCCAGCAGTGAACCTAGACGGGACACCGGGGAGCTGTTTTTT.

The V and J genes are TRBV5-5 and TRBJ1-2; 8 bases fit TRBD1. The CDR3 has 14 amino acids. V was clipped by 1 base and J by 5 bases; unmatched bases: 4. The germline V gene has CDR1 SGHKS and CDR2 YYEKEE (reference sequence). CDR3 protein: CASSLQGARYGYTF. In DNA form, the CDR3 reads TGTGCCAGCAGCTTGCAGGGGGCTAGGTATGGCTACACCTTC.

The chain has TRBV7-8 and TRBJ1-1, with TRBD1 matching over 7 bases. CDR1 is SGHVS and CDR2 is FQNEAQ in the germline V gene. V was pared by 5 bases and J by 1 base, with 4 bases of the junction left unmatched. The CDR3 contains 14 residues. CDR3 loop: CASSTQGGNTEAFF. DNA for the CDR3: TGTGCCAGCAGCACTCAGGGGGGGAACACTGAAGCTTTCTTT.

In nucleotides, the CDR3 is TGTGCCATCAGTGAGCCAAGACAGGGTTGGGAGCAGTACTTC. This gives the protein CAISEPRQGWEQYF. The chain uses TRBV10-3 and TRBJ2-7; TRBD1 matches at 7 bases. Per the germline V gene, CDR1 is ENHRY and CDR2 is SYGVKD. V was clipped by 2 bases and J by 7 bases; unmatched bases: 8. This CDR3 comprises 14 residues.